The T cell receptor (beta chain) described here comes from a study of T cell responses to AZD1222 COVID-19 vaccine. Repertoires were generated with immunoSEQ multiplex PCR, while TCRdb's copy carries only in-frame clones and drops some. The sample contains roughly 110,000 clones, 84% of which appear only once. The sequences come from peripheral blood, collected on day 0 of AZD1222 vaccination. The TCR sequence derives from an adult in good health.

The CDR3 spells CAISESGTGYNQPQHF. The CDR3 region has the DNA TGTGCCATCAGTGAGTCAGGGACAGGGTACAATCAGCCCCAGCATTTT. The genes are TRBV10-3 and TRBJ1-5, with 9 positions matching TRBD1. In germline, CDR1 is ENHRY, CDR2 SYGVKD. With 0 bases clipped from V and 3 bases from J, the junction kept 3 bases outside the gene matches. CDR3 length: 16 amino acids.